These 31 T cell receptor beta chains originate from one sample sequenced in a study of blood T cell repertoires in COVID-19. TCRdb's table, derived via immunoSEQ multiplex PCR, lists solely in-frame clones and lacks some. In the table there are under 300,000 clones, roughly 90% of which are singletons. Sequenced sample: peripheral blood. The receptors were gathered from a woman aged 40 to 55 who had recovered from COVID-19.

In its sample, this clone was seen once. The rearrangement joins TRBV28 to TRBJ1-5; 8 nucleotides match TRBD1. The CDR3 is made up of 16 amino acids. Trimming at V came to 6 bases and at J to 1 base, leaving 8 bases not matched to a gene. The germline gives CDR1 MDHEN, CDR2 SYDVKM. This CDR3 reads CASSSLAGGSNQPQHF. The CDR3 DNA reads as TGTGCCAGCAGCTCCCTGGCAGGGGGCAGCAATCAGCCCCAGCATTTT.

The chain couples TRBV6-5 to TRBJ2-2, with 8 bases aligning to TRBD2. This CDR3 is 16 amino acids long. V was pared by 3 bases and J by 4 bases, with 7 bases of the junction left unmatched. Germline V lookup: CDR1 MNHEY, CDR2 SVGAGI. CDR3 in amino acids: CASSYRGGRGTGELFF. CDR3 DNA: TGTGCCAGCAGTTATCGGGGGGGGCGAGGCACCGGGGAGCTGTTTTTT.

This chain connects TRBV29-1 to TRBJ2-5; D is possibly TRBD2 (6 bases). The CDR3 has 13 residues. The V gene lost 3 bases and the J gene lost 6 bases, with 14 bases spanning the gap. The germline CDR1 and CDR2 sequences are SQVTM and ANQGSEA. The CDR3 DNA reads as TGCAGCGTTGAGGAGGGAAAGGTGCAGACCCAGTACTTC. Protein product: CSVEEGKVQTQYF.

V and J are TRBV9 and TRBJ1-2; tentatively, D is TRBD1 (5 bases). The CDR3 is 14 residues long. Between the trimmed V and J ends, which lost 7 bases and 7 bases, there was a span of 20 bases. Germline V gives CDR1 SGDLS, CDR2 YYNGEE. CDR3 protein: CASFRSGQGAGYTF. The DNA for the CDR3 is TGTGCCAGCTTTCGTTCTGGGCAGGGCGCTGGCTACACCTTC.

The chain joins TRBV6-4 to TRBJ2-3, with 7 bases lining up with TRBD1. Germline trimming cut 5 bases from V and 1 base from J; bases unmatched to any gene: 3. The CDR3 is 14 amino acids. Germline loops: CDR1 MRHNA, CDR2 SNTAGT. The CDR3 coding sequence is TGTGCCAGCAGTTCAACAGGGGGCACAGATACGCAGTATTTT. Amino acid sequence: CASSSTGGTDTQYF.

The chain is built from TRBV24-1 and TRBJ1-1, with a tentative D call TRBD1 (6 bases). V lost 3 bases to trimming and J lost 4 bases, with 11 bases between them. Germline CDR1 and CDR2: KGHDR and SFDVKD. This CDR3 region has 14 residues. The DNA of the CDR3 is TGTGCCACCAGTGATGGGGGCTGGGGCACTGAAGCTTTCTTT. Its protein is CATSDGGWGTEAFF.

The chain couples TRBV9 to TRBJ2-5; 8 bases agree with TRBD2. J lost 5 bases, V lost 6 bases, and 9 bases had no gene match. The CDR3 has 14 residues. The germline gives CDR1 SGDLS, CDR2 YYNGEE. CDR3 region: CASKSGSLDETQYF. For the CDR3, the DNA is TGTGCCAGCAAAAGCGGGAGTTTGGATGAGACCCAGTACTTC.

V usage is TRBV30 and J usage is TRBJ2-3; 7 bases are shared with TRBD2. Losses at the gene ends were 2 bases for V and 3 bases for J; bases not matched to a gene: 5. Germline values: CDR1 GTSNPN, CDR2 SVGIG (reference sequence). The CDR3 covers 14 residues. As DNA, the CDR3 is TGTGCCTGGAGTCCTAGCGGCAAGACAGATACGCAGTATTTT. It encodes CAWSPSGKTDTQYF.

This chain uses TRBV14 with TRBJ2-1; the match to TRBD1 covers 7 bases. Trimming at V came to 3 bases and at J to 3 bases, leaving 8 bases not matched to a gene. The CDR3 has 16 amino acids. The germline CDR1 and CDR2 sequences are SGHDN and FVKESK. In DNA, the CDR3 is TGTGCCAGCAGCCAGACGTTACAGGGGAACTACAATGAGCAGTTCTTC. Its translation is CASSQTLQGNYNEQFF.

The rearrangement links TRBV6-6 to TRBJ1-2; D possibly corresponds to TRBD1 (6 bases). The V end was cut by 5 bases, the J end by 4 bases, with 17 bases between. Germline CDR1 is MNHNY and CDR2 is SVGAGI (reference sequence). The CDR3 sequence is 15 residues long. The CDR3 DNA reads as TGTGCCAGCAGTGCCTTGGTGGGGGCTCCCTATGGCTACACCTTC. Translated: CASSALVGAPYGYTF.

The genes are TRBV27 and TRBJ2-1; D remains ambiguous. The germline V gene encodes CDR1 MNHEY and CDR2 SMNVEV (reference sequence). This CDR3 contains 12 residues. Trimming left V 7 bases short and J 6 bases short, with 10 bases between. The CDR3 nucleotides read TGTGCCAGCACCTCGGGTGGCAATGAGCAGTTCTTC. Amino acid sequence: CASTSGGNEQFF.

The genes are TRBV7-3 and TRBJ2-3; 9 bases align to TRBD2. The CDR3 runs 16 residues. The germline CDR1 and CDR2 sequences are SGHTA and FQGTGA. V trimming: 3 bases; J trimming: 2 bases; junction bases outside the gene matches: 6. The CDR3 nucleotides read TGTGCCAGCAGCTTCGGGACTAGCCAGTTCACAGATACGCAGTATTTT. Its protein is CASSFGTSQFTDTQYF.

The J gene is TRBJ2-5, the V gene TRBV3-1 (or the pseudogene TRBV3-2); 8 bases are a match to TRBD2. CDR3 length: 16 residues. The V gene's germline CDR1 is LGHDT and CDR2 YNNKEL (reference sequence). The V and J ends lost 1 base and 4 bases, in that order; junction bases with no gene match: 8. The CDR3 loop reads CASSQAVGAGGETQYF. The CDR3 DNA reads as TGTGCCAGCAGCCAAGCAGTGGGGGCGGGAGGAGAGACCCAGTACTTC.

V gene TRBV2 combines with J gene TRBJ2-7, with TRBD2 matching over 7 bases. V trimming: 3 bases; J trimming: 0 bases; junction bases outside the gene matches: 11. Germline-derived CDR1 and CDR2 are SNHLY and FYNNEI. This CDR3 is 17 amino acids long. For the CDR3, the DNA is TGTGCCAGCAGTGATCGGGGGGAGCCCGCGCCCTCCTACGAGCAGTACTTC. This encodes CASSDRGEPAPSYEQYF.

The V call is TRBV19, the J call TRBJ2-2; D is perhaps TRBD2 (6 bases). Germline values: CDR1 LNHDA, CDR2 SQIVND (reference sequence). The CDR3 has 20 residues. Trimming took 3 bases from V and 7 from J, leaving 30 bases between them. CDR3 amino acids: CASSIFFSGRDFLNHGELFF. In DNA form, the CDR3 reads TGTGCCAGTAGTATTTTTTTTTCGGGCCGGGACTTCTTGAACCACGGGGAGCTGTTTTTT.

This chain joins TRBV2 and TRBJ2-2, with D possibly matching TRBD1 (6 bases). CDR3 size: 15 residues. Germline V lookup: CDR1 SNHLY, CDR2 FYNNEI. Trimming pared 5 bases from V and 5 bases from J, leaving 15 bases between. Written as DNA, the CDR3 is TGTGCCAGCAGTCCCGGGACACCACGTACCGGGGAGCTGTTTTTT. It codes for CASSPGTPRTGELFF. The variable domain in full, with the rest retrieved from reference TRBV2 and TRBJ2-2, is EPEVTQTPSHQVTQMGQEVILRCVPISNHLYFYWYRQILGQKVEFLVSFYNNEISEKSEIFDDQFSVERPDGSNFTLKIRSTKLEDSAMYFCASSPGTPRTGELFFGEGSRLTVL.

The chain recombines TRBV2 with TRBJ2-7; TRBD1 might be the D (5 bases). This CDR3 is built from 13 residues. V lost 11 bases and J 3 bases, leaving 17 bases between the germline ends. Germline CDR1 reads SNHLY; CDR2 reads FYNNEI. The DNA of the CDR3 is TGTGCCTCCCTTAGGGGTATCGACTACGAGCAGTACTTC. This encodes CASLRGIDYEQYF. Full variable domain (missing parts from reference TRBV2 and TRBJ2-7): EPEVTQTPSHQVTQMGQEVILRCVPISNHLYFYWYRQILGQKVEFLVSFYNNEISEKSEIFDDQFSVERPDGSNFTLKIRSTKLEDSAMYFCASLRGIDYEQYFGPGTRLTVT.

The V call is TRBV6-5, the J call TRBJ1-2; 9 bases map to TRBD1. Germline V gives CDR1 MNHEY, CDR2 SVGAGI. This CDR3 region has 15 residues. With V trimmed by 6 bases and J by 4 bases, 9 bases remained unmatched. The CDR3 DNA sequence: TGTGCCAGCAGACCGCAGGGGACAGGGATCTATGGCTACACCTTC. Residues: CASRPQGTGIYGYTF.

V and J are TRBV11-2 and TRBJ2-5; the D gene is possibly TRBD2 (6 bases). V lost 5 bases to trimming and J lost 1 base, with 14 bases between them. In germline, CDR1 is SGHAT, CDR2 FQNNGV. The CDR3 sequence is 15 residues long. The chain's CDR3 is CASSPPGAVQETQYF. In DNA, the CDR3 is TGTGCCAGCAGCCCCCCGGGAGCGGTCCAAGAGACCCAGTACTTC.

V and J are TRBV9 and TRBJ2-2, with D possibly being TRBD2 (6 bases). This CDR3 comprises 15 residues. Trimming pared 0 bases from V and 3 bases from J, leaving 9 bases between. CDR1 and CDR2 from the germline V gene are SGDLS and YYNGEE. This chain's CDR3 is CASSVVSGDTGELFF. The CDR3 bases are TGTGCCAGCAGCGTAGTTAGCGGAGACACCGGGGAGCTGTTTTTT.

The chain links TRBV5-1 to TRBJ2-5; 7 bases fit TRBD2. The CDR3 runs 15 residues. The germline gives CDR1 SGHRS, CDR2 YFSETQ. V trimming: 4 bases; J trimming: 2 bases; junction bases outside the gene matches: 8. The CDR3 loop is CASSLKRDGQETQYF. In DNA form, the CDR3 reads TGCGCCAGCAGCCTAAAGCGGGACGGGCAAGAGACCCAGTACTTC. Using reference TRBV5-1 and TRBJ2-5 for the parts outside the CDR3, the full variable domain is KAGVTQTPRYLIKTRGQQVTLSCSPISGHRSVSWYQQTPGQGLQFLFEYFSETQRNKGNFPGRFSGRQFSNSRSEMNVSTLELGDSALYLCASSLKRDGQETQYFGPGTRLLVL.

The genes are TRBV29-1 and TRBJ2-7; D is possibly TRBD2 (6 bases). V was pared by 4 bases and J by 4 bases, with 23 bases between. The CDR3 sequence is 16 residues long. Germline V gene sequence: CDR1 SQVTM, CDR2 ANQGSEA. The CDR3 spells CSVGELAGSGGYEQYF. The CDR3 DNA reads TGCAGCGTTGGCGAGCTGGCGGGGAGTGGTGGGTACGAGCAGTACTTC.

The rearrangement joins TRBV27 to TRBJ1-6; D is ambiguous. The germline CDR1 and CDR2 sequences are MNHEY and SMNVEV (reference sequence). Trimming took off 0 bases at V and 4 bases at J, with 7 bases between the two ends. The CDR3 length is 15 residues. The DNA for the CDR3 is TGTGCCAGCAGTTTATCGGAACAGTATAATTCACCCCTCCACTTT. Residues: CASSLSEQYNSPLHF.

The chain uses TRBV27 and TRBJ1-4, with 9 bases that match TRBD1. With V trimmed by 4 bases and J by 2 bases, 8 bases remained unmatched. Germline CDR1 is MNHEY and CDR2 is SMNVEV (reference sequence). The CDR3 consists of 17 residues. The CDR3 here is CASSSPPGQGTNEKLFF. The CDR3 DNA reads as TGTGCCAGCAGTTCGCCGCCGGGACAGGGTACTAATGAAAAACTGTTTTTT.

This clone appeared a single time. The chain has TRBV24-1 and TRBJ2-2, with TRBD1 identical over 7 bases. This CDR3 spans 15 amino acids. V trimming: 7 bases; J trimming: 0 bases; junction bases outside the gene matches: 4. Germline V lookup: CDR1 KGHDR, CDR2 SFDVKD. DNA for the CDR3: TGTGCCACCAGAACCGGGACAGCGAACACCGGGGAGCTGTTTTTT. It codes for CATRTGTANTGELFF.

The chain uses TRBV18 and TRBJ1-2; tentatively, D is TRBD1 (6 bases). The CDR3 runs to 14 residues. V was pared by 1 base and J by 6 bases, with 12 bases between. CDR1 is KGHSH and CDR2 is LQKENI in the germline V gene. The CDR3 DNA is TGTGCCAGCTCACCACAAAACAGGGACCATGGCTACACCTTC. Amino acids: CASSPQNRDHGYTF.

The chain employs TRBV19 and TRBJ2-1, with 10 positions matching TRBD2. Unmatched junction bases numbered 6, after V lost 10 bases and J lost 0 bases. The CDR3 length is 15 residues. Germline V gives CDR1 LNHDA, CDR2 SQIVND (reference sequence). The CDR3 DNA reads as TGTGCCACCAAAGCTAGCGGGAGCTCCTACAATGAGCAGTTCTTC. It specifies CATKASGSSYNEQFF.

This chain connects TRBV19 to TRBJ2-7; tentative D call: TRBD1 (6 bases). In germline, CDR1 is LNHDA, CDR2 SQIVND (reference sequence). V lost 1 base and J lost 2, with 15 bases in between. This CDR3 region has 16 residues. CDR3 loop: CASSIGGGPPTYEQYF. For the CDR3, the DNA is TGTGCCAGTAGTATAGGAGGGGGTCCTCCTACCTACGAGCAGTACTTC.

V gene TRBV3-1 (or the pseudogene TRBV3-2) combines with J gene TRBJ2-1; 9 nucleotides line up with TRBD1. There are 14 residues in the CDR3. The junction had 5 bases not matched to a gene; V was cut back by 6 bases and J by 5 bases. The germline V gene has CDR1 LGHDT and CDR2 YNNKEL (reference sequence). The CDR3 DNA is TGTGCCAGCAGTAGGACAGGGGCTAACAATGAGCAGTTCTTC. Its protein is CASSRTGANNEQFF.

The count of this clone is one. The chain couples TRBV12-5 to TRBJ1-5, with 7 bases aligning to TRBD1. CDR1 is LGHNT and CDR2 is FRNRAP in the germline V gene. The CDR3 length is 18 residues. Germline trimming cut 2 bases from V and 2 bases from J; bases unmatched to any gene: 12. CDR3 protein: CASGLTHHTGVGNQPQHF. CDR3 DNA: TGTGCTAGTGGTTTGACCCACCACACAGGGGTGGGCAATCAGCCCCAGCATTTT.

The chain recombines TRBV24-1 with TRBJ2-3, with a possible D match to TRBD2 (6 bases). CDR1 and CDR2 (germline): KGHDR, SFDVKD. With 3 bases removed from V and 1 base from J, the gap between germline ends came to 13 bases. The CDR3 has 16 amino acids. This CDR3 reads CATSDPSGVGTDTQYF. In nucleotides, the CDR3 is TGTGCCACCAGTGATCCTTCGGGGGTTGGCACAGATACGCAGTATTTT.